Below, 21 T cell receptor beta chains from the same sample are listed, as sequenced in a study of T cell responses to AZD1222 COVID-19 vaccine. Using immunoSEQ multiplex PCR, the repertoire was profiled, and TCRdb retains in-frame clones only, with some absent. The repertoire holds around 30,000 clones, about 94% seen once, with roughly 7.3% in the top ten. This specimen was peripheral blood, taken on day 0 of AZD1222 vaccination. These receptors came from an adult in good health.

The V gene is TRBV14, the J gene TRBJ2-7; TRBD1 matches 9 bases. The CDR3 loop spans 18 amino acids. The V gene's germline CDR1 is SGHDN and CDR2 FVKESK. Trimming at V came to 1 base and at J to 2 bases, leaving 12 bases not matched to a gene. DNA of the CDR3: TGTGCCAGCAGCCAAGTGGACAGGGGATTTACATGGGCCTACGAGCAGTACTTC. Its translation is CASSQVDRGFTWAYEQYF.

The rearrangement uses TRBV10-3 and TRBJ1-1; D might be TRBD1 (5 bases). The germline gives CDR1 ENHRY, CDR2 SYGVKD. The V end lost 3 bases, the J end lost 4 bases, and 12 bases lay between the germline ends. CDR3 length equals 14 residues. The CDR3 bases are TGTGCCATCAGTGACAGGGCCGGGTCCACTGAAGCTTTCTTT. Translating gives CAISDRAGSTEAFF.

V is TRBV6-5 and J is TRBJ1-5; D uncertain. CDR1 and CDR2 from the germline V gene are MNHEY and SVGAGI. Deletions cut 6 bases from V and 0 bases from J, with 6 bases between. This CDR3 has 13 residues. The CDR3 sequence is CASRTNSNQPQHF. The CDR3 DNA sequence: TGTGCCAGCAGGACTAATAGCAATCAGCCCCAGCATTTT.

This clone has just one count. The genes are TRBV7-9 and TRBJ2-1; 8 bases align to TRBD2. The CDR3 contains 14 residues. Germline V gives CDR1 SEHNR, CDR2 FQNEAQ (reference sequence). J lost 0 bases, V lost 10 bases, and 5 bases had no gene match. CDR3 residues: CATPSGSSYNEQFF. The CDR3 DNA is TGTGCCACACCAAGCGGGAGCTCCTACAATGAGCAGTTCTTC. The full variable domain, rest sourced from reference TRBV7-9 and TRBJ2-1, is DTGVSQNPRHKITKRGQNVTFRCDPISEHNRLYWYRQTLGQGPEFLTYFQNEAQLEKSRLLSDRFSAERPKGSFSTLEIQRTEQGDSAMYLCATPSGSSYNEQFFGPGTRLTVL.

Remarks on this clone: At one of its ends the junction is not consistent with the germline gene, which may arise from a read error. V usage is TRBV5-6 and J usage is TRBJ1-5; D remains ambiguous. CDR1 and CDR2 from the germline V gene are SGHDT and YYEEEE. This CDR3 is 15 amino acids long. CDR3 in amino acids: CASNLIGFGNQPQHF. CDR3 bases: TGTGCCAGCAACTTGATCGGGTTTGGCAATCAGCCCCAGCATTTT.

The CDR3 sequence: CASSLGNYNSPLHF. In DNA, the CDR3 is TGTGCCAGCAGCTTGGGGAATTATAATTCACCCCTCCACTTT. The chain carries TRBV7-6 and TRBJ1-6; D is unclear. Per germline, CDR1 SGHVS and CDR2 FNYEAQ. V was cut by 3 bases and J by 4 bases, with 7 bases left in between. CDR3 length: 14 amino acids.

This clone was picked up a small number of times. CDR3 sequence: CASSLRTDYGYTF. In nucleotides, the CDR3 is TGCGCCAGCAGCCTTCGGACTGACTATGGCTACACCTTC. The V gene is TRBV5-1, the J gene TRBJ1-2; D is undetermined. V was cut by 4 bases and J by 3 bases, with 10 bases left in between. CDR1 SGHRS and CDR2 YFSETQ come from the germline V gene. The CDR3 totals 13 residues.

The J gene is TRBJ1-4, the V gene TRBV7-9; 9 nucleotides agree with TRBD1. The CDR3 extends over 14 amino acids. V dropped 5 bases and J dropped 6; count of bases not matched to a gene: 4. Germline assignment: CDR1 SEHNR and CDR2 FQNEAQ (reference sequence). This CDR3 is CASSLRQGDEKLFF. In nucleotides, the CDR3 is TGTGCCAGCAGCCTTCGACAGGGGGATGAAAAACTGTTTTTT.

The chain employs TRBV25-1 and TRBJ1-5; a weak D match, TRBD1 (6 bases). The CDR3 sequence is 14 residues long. Trimming stripped 1 base from V and 6 bases from J, with 10 bases between. CDR1 MGHDK and CDR2 SYGVNS come from the germline V gene. The DNA for the CDR3 is TGTGCCAGCAGTGAATTCACAGGGACTCAGCCCCAGCATTTT. Translating gives CASSEFTGTQPQHF.

This chain links TRBV6-5 with TRBJ2-7; 10 nucleotides match TRBD1. Trimming removed 2 bases from V and 4 bases from J; junction bases left unmatched: 5. Germline V CDR1 and CDR2: MNHEY, SVGAGI. The CDR3 has 15 residues. CDR3 DNA sequence: TGTGCCAGCAGTTACGACGGACAGGGGGTATACGAGCAGTACTTC. Its translation is CASSYDGQGVYEQYF.

This rearrangement joins TRBV2 to TRBJ2-1; D may be TRBD1 (6 bases). The CDR3 is 16 amino acids. V was trimmed by 6 bases and J by 6 bases, leaving 21 bases between them. The germline CDR1 and CDR2 sequences are SNHLY and FYNNEI. DNA for the CDR3: TGTGCCAGCAGAGGGAACAGGGTAAGAATAAGCAATGAGCAGTTCTTC. Encoded protein: CASRGNRVRISNEQFF.

This clone appeared a few times. The gene calls are TRBV6-5 and TRBJ1-1; no reliable D call. Germline V gene sequence: CDR1 MNHEY, CDR2 SVGAGI. There are 16 residues in the CDR3. V lost 0 bases, J lost 0 bases, and 11 bases lay in between. CDR3 DNA sequence: TGTGCCAGCAGTTACTCGAAACAGCTCATGAACACTGAAGCTTTCTTT. Amino acid sequence: CASSYSKQLMNTEAFF.

Only a few counts were recorded for this clone. CDR3 bases: TGTGCCAGCAGTGAGGTTGATCAGCCCCAGCATTTT. Translating it yields CASSEVDQPQHF. The chain carries TRBV6-4 and TRBJ1-5; D unclear. Germline values: CDR1 MRHNA, CDR2 SNTAGT. V was cut by 3 bases and J by 5 bases, with 5 bases left in between. This CDR3 is 12 amino acids long.

This sequence joins TRBV19 and TRBJ1-6, with D hard to call. CDR1 and CDR2 (germline): LNHDA, SQIVND (reference sequence). V lost 6 bases and J lost 5, with 5 bases in between. This CDR3 is 12 amino acids long. The chain's CDR3 is CASSSNNSPLHF. CDR3 in DNA: TGTGCCAGTAGCAGCAATAATTCACCCCTCCACTTT.

The chain links TRBV18 to TRBJ1-1; D is undetermined. The CDR3 consists of 14 residues. V shed 2 bases and J shed 2 bases, with 9 bases lying between them. The germline V gene encodes CDR1 KGHSH and CDR2 LQKENI. Written as DNA, the CDR3 is TGTGCCAGCTCACCAGGAACACTTAACACTGAAGCTTTCTTT. It yields the protein CASSPGTLNTEAFF.

V and J are TRBV4-2 and TRBJ1-3; D is possibly TRBD1 (6 bases). Germline CDR1 and CDR2: LGHNA and YNFKEQ. Deletions cut 5 bases from V and 4 bases from J, with 18 bases between. The CDR3 is 16 amino acids. As DNA, the CDR3 is TGTGCCAGCAGCGAAGTAAGGGGGGGAAGAGGAAACACCATATATTTT. Amino acid sequence: CASSEVRGGRGNTIYF.

The gene calls are TRBV5-4 and TRBJ2-1, with a weak D call TRBD2 (6 bases). Trimming took 0 bases from V and 4 from J, leaving 11 bases between them. The germline CDR1 and CDR2 sequences are SGHNT and YYREEE (reference sequence). The CDR3 sequence is 15 residues long. In DNA, the CDR3 is TGTGCCAGCAGCTTGGGTGCGGGGAAGTACAATGAGCAGTTCTTC. Protein: CASSLGAGKYNEQFF.

Only one count was recorded for this clone. The chain carries TRBV2 and TRBJ2-1, with D perhaps matching TRBD1 (5 bases). Germline V gene data show CDR1 as SNHLY and CDR2 as FYNNEI. Trimming removed 5 bases at V and 9 bases at J, with 11 bases between. The CDR3 length is 12 residues. The CDR3 loop is CASSKDKGEQFF. DNA for the CDR3: TGTGCCAGCAGTAAGGACAAAGGTGAGCAGTTCTTC.

The chain links TRBV2 to TRBJ1-1; D call uncertain. The CDR3 runs 14 residues. In germline, CDR1 is SNHLY, CDR2 FYNNEI. The V end was cut by 6 bases, the J end by 1 base, with 12 bases between. CDR3 amino acids: CASRSRGRNTEAFF. CDR3 DNA: TGTGCCAGCAGGAGCCGGGGTCGGAACACTGAAGCTTTCTTT.

The chain carries TRBV11-3 and TRBJ2-1; TRBD2 matches 8 bases. CDR1 and CDR2 (germline): SGHNT, YENEEA. The J segment lost 4 bases and the V segment lost 5 bases, leaving 4 bases of the junction unmatched. This CDR3 has 14 amino acids. This CDR3 is CASSIAGRYNEQFF. DNA of the CDR3: TGTGCCAGCAGCATAGCGGGAAGATACAATGAGCAGTTCTTC.

The V call is TRBV19, the J call TRBJ1-4; D is ambiguous. Looked up from germline, CDR1 is LNHDA and CDR2 is SQIVND (reference sequence). The CDR3 is 14 residues long. The V end lost 6 bases, the J end lost 6 bases, and 14 bases lay between the germline ends. The CDR3 DNA follows: TGTGCCAGTAGCCCGCCGGGGTGGGATGAAAAACTGTTTTTT. It is translated as CASSPPGWDEKLFF.